Below are 10 T cell receptor beta chains sequenced from a single sample in a study of quantifying T cell responses using KT2 cells. Study in general: cDNA was made from DNase-treated RNA using alpha and beta constant primers.

The cDNA 3' end received a ligated oligonucleotide with a UMI. An equimolar mix of RC1.1 and RC1.2 primed the beta chain across TRBC1 and TRBC2. TCRdb reprocessed the UMI-ligation and nested PCR reads with MiXCR, giving one entry per CDR3 protein. In the table there are over 40,000 distinct CDR3 sequences, around a tenth of which are singletons. Sequencing was carried out using PBMCs spiked with cells of the T cell clone KT2. Receptors originate from a human donor.

This clonotype is judged medium-sized (0.01 to 0.1%). The rearrangement uses TRBV20-1 and TRBJ1-1; 8 nucleotides align to TRBD1. V was clipped by 3 bases and J by 3 bases; unmatched bases: 0. The CDR3 has 12 amino acids. CDR1 DFQATT and CDR2 SNEGSKA come from the germline V gene (reference sequence). CDR3: CSARTGDTEAFF. CDR3 bases: TGCAGTGCTAGGACAGGGGACACTGAAGCTTTCTTT.

This clonotype was counted a few times. The gene calls are TRBV4-1 and TRBJ2-3; TRBD2 matches 9 bases. Trimming cost V 4 bases and J 1 base; bases outside gene matches: 9. CDR3 length equals 17 residues. Germline CDR1 is MGHRA and CDR2 is YSYEKL. The CDR3 DNA sequence: TGCGCCAGCAGCCGTGACTCGCGACTAGCGGGCACAGATACGCAGTATTTT. This encodes CASSRDSRLAGTDTQYF.

This clonotype was counted a few times. The J gene is TRBJ1-2, the V gene TRBV6-1; the D is unclear. Trimming cost V 6 bases and J 6 bases, with 14 bases left between them. CDR1 and CDR2 from the germline V gene are MNHNS and SASEGT. This CDR3 has 13 amino acids. This CDR3 is CASRELYADGYTF. The DNA of the CDR3 is TGTGCCAGCAGAGAACTTTACGCTGATGGCTACACCTTC.

The chain joins TRBV11-3 to TRBJ2-7; 11 nucleotides match TRBD1. The V and J ends lost 5 bases and 3 bases, in that order; junction bases with no gene match: 6. From germline, CDR1 is SGHNT and CDR2 YENEEA. The CDR3 covers 15 residues. The CDR3 loop is CASSLSGTGGYEQYF. The CDR3 bases are TGTGCCAGCAGCCTATCTGGGACAGGGGGCTACGAGCAGTACTTC.

In its sample, this clonotype was seen many times. As DNA, the CDR3 is TGTGCCAGCAGCCCCCGTGGGGCTGGGGCCAACGTCCTGACTTTC. Translating it yields CASSPRGAGANVLTF. The rearrangement links TRBV11-2 to TRBJ2-6; D not certain. The CDR3 loop spans 15 amino acids. With 5 bases removed from V and 2 bases from J, the gap between germline ends came to 10 bases. From germline, CDR1 is SGHAT and CDR2 FQNNGV.

V gene TRBV14 combines with J gene TRBJ2-7, with 7 bases lining up with TRBD1. Germline lookup yields CDR1 SGHDN and CDR2 FVKESK. This CDR3 contains 12 residues. V was clipped by 5 bases and J by 6 bases; unmatched bases: 4. The CDR3 reads CASSFDRAEQYF. The CDR3 bases are TGTGCCAGCAGCTTCGACAGGGCCGAGCAGTACTTC. Complete variable domain (other parts from reference TRBV14 and TRBJ2-7): EAGVTQFPSHSVIEKGQTVTLRCDPISGHDNLYWYRRVMGKEIKFLLHFVKESKQDESGMPNNRFLAERTGGTYSTLKVQPAELEDSGVYFCASSFDRAEQYFGPGTRLTVT.

This clonotype was observed at least ten times. This chain links TRBV6-2 or TRBV6-3 with TRBJ2-7, with 9 positions matching TRBD2. After removal of 2 bases from V and 4 bases from J, the junction contained 18 bases not matched to a gene. Germline V gene sequence: CDR1 MNHEY, CDR2 SVGEGT. The CDR3 length is 19 residues. The CDR3 DNA follows: TGTGCCAGCAGTTACACCACGACTTCCCCGGGACTAGCTTCATACGAGCAGTACTTC. This translates into CASSYTTTSPGLASYEQYF.

Remarks on this clonotype: This sequence may be a read error, since a much larger clone differs from it by one base. V usage is TRBV3-1 and J usage is TRBJ2-5; D tentatively reads TRBD1 or TRBD2 (7 bases each). The CDR3 totals 13 residues. CDR1 LGHDT and CDR2 YNNKEL come from the germline V gene (reference sequence). V was shortened by 1 base and J by 7 bases, with 10 bases between the two germline ends. The CDR3 DNA reads TGTGCCAGCAGCCAAGTCAGGGGGGGGACCCAGTACTTC. Residues: CASSQVRGGTQYF.

This clonotype has more than one count but fewer than ten. The chain couples TRBV13 to TRBJ1-5; no definite D call. Trimming left V 0 bases short and J 2 bases short, with 8 bases between. This CDR3 spans 15 amino acids. Per the germline V gene, CDR1 is PRHDT and CDR2 is FYEKMQ (reference sequence). CDR3 in DNA: TGTGCCAGCAGCTTAGGGGGGTCACGCAATCAGCCCCAGCATTTT. Its translation: CASSLGGSRNQPQHF.

This clonotype was picked up many times. This chain links TRBV6-6 with TRBJ1-6, with D maybe TRBD1 (5 bases). Deletions cut 5 bases from V and 3 bases from J, with 8 bases between. Germline lookup yields CDR1 MNHNY and CDR2 SVGAGI (reference sequence). The CDR3 has 14 residues. CDR3 loop: CASSPQDYNSPLHF. The CDR3 DNA reads as TGTGCCAGCAGTCCACAGGACTATAATTCACCCCTCCACTTT.